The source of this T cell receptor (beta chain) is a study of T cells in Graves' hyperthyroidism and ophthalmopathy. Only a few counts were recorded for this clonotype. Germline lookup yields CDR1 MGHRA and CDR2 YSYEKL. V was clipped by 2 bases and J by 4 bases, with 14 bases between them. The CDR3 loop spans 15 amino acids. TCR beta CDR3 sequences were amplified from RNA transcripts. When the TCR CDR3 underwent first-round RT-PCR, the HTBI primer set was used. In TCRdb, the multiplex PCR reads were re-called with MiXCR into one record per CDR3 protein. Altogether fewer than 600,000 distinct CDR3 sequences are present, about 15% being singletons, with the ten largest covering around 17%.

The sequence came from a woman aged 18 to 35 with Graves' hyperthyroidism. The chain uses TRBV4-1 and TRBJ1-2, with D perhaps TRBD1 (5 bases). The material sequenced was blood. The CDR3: CASSQQRDELYGYTF. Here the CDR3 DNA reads TGCGCCAGCAGCCAACAGAGGGACGAGCTCTATGGCTACACCTTC.